The 9 T cell receptor beta chains reported below all come from one sample, sequenced in a study of T cell responses to AZD1222 COVID-19 vaccine. Repertoires were generated with immunoSEQ multiplex PCR, while TCRdb's copy carries only in-frame clones and drops some. The sample has about 110,000 clones; roughly 88% are singletons. The sequencing used peripheral blood, collected on day 0 of MenACWY control vaccination. The receptors were gathered from an adult in good health.

The V call is TRBV27, the J call TRBJ1-4; D possibly corresponds to TRBD1 (6 bases). The CDR3 is 15 amino acids. V was clipped by 5 bases and J by 5 bases, with 15 bases between them. CDR1 and CDR2 (germline): MNHEY, SMNVEV (reference sequence). In nucleotides, the CDR3 is TGTGCCAGCAGTCCCCTGGGAGGGGGGAATGAAAAACTGTTTTTT. Amino acid sequence: CASSPLGGGNEKLFF.

The V and J genes are TRBV4-2 and TRBJ1-1; 9 bases line up with TRBD1. This CDR3 is 16 amino acids long. Trimming removed 5 bases from V and 6 bases from J; junction bases left unmatched: 13. Looked up from germline, CDR1 is LGHNA and CDR2 is YNFKEQ. The CDR3 loop reads CASSEGVQGALPEAFF. The CDR3 coding sequence is TGTGCCAGCAGCGAGGGGGTACAGGGGGCGCTCCCTGAAGCTTTCTTT.

J is TRBJ1-2 and V is TRBV24-1; the D is unclear. V was cut by 5 bases and J by 4 bases, with 10 bases left in between. This CDR3 contains 13 residues. The germline gives CDR1 KGHDR, CDR2 SFDVKD. The CDR3 bases are TGTGCCACCAGTGGCTCGAACTTCTATGGCTACACCTTC. Its protein is CATSGSNFYGYTF.

The chain carries TRBV6-1 and TRBJ1-2; D remains unclear. The CDR3 consists of 14 residues. Germline V lookup: CDR1 MNHNS, CDR2 SASEGT. Between the trimmed V and J ends, which lost 2 bases and 4 bases, there was a span of 11 bases. The DNA of the CDR3 is TGTGCCAGCAGTGAATACGGCAGAGGCTATGGCTACACCTTC. Translation: CASSEYGRGYGYTF.

This clone has only one observation. This chain joins TRBV20-1 and TRBJ2-1; D possibly corresponds to TRBD2 (7 bases). The germline CDR1 and CDR2 sequences are DFQATT and SNEGSKA (reference sequence). Trimming pared 3 bases from V and 3 bases from J, leaving 18 bases between. This CDR3 comprises 16 residues. The CDR3 reads CSASAAGALNYNEQFF. CDR3 nucleotides: TGCAGTGCTAGTGCTGCGGGGGCCTTAAACTACAATGAGCAGTTCTTC.

This CDR3 is CASSSEGLTDTQYF. CDR3 nucleotide sequence: TGTGCCAGCAGCTCAGAGGGGCTTACAGATACGCAGTATTTT. The chain joins TRBV11-2 to TRBJ2-3; D may match TRBD1 or TRBD2 (5 bases each). Trimming took off 4 bases at V and 3 bases at J, with 11 bases between the two ends. Germline values: CDR1 SGHAT, CDR2 FQNNGV. CDR3 length: 14 amino acids.

The gene calls are TRBV2 and TRBJ1-4; TRBD1 agrees at 8 bases. Germline CDR1 is SNHLY and CDR2 is FYNNEI. There are 15 residues in the CDR3. The ends lost 6 bases at V and 4 bases at J; junction bases unmatched: 7. CDR3: CASSQDRAGNEKLFF. The CDR3, as DNA: TGTGCCAGCAGCCAGGACAGGGCTGGTAATGAAAAACTGTTTTTT. The full variable domain, its missing parts supplied by reference TRBV2 and TRBJ1-4, is EPEVTQTPSHQVTQMGQEVILRCVPISNHLYFYWYRQILGQKVEFLVSFYNNEISEKSEIFDDQFSVERPDGSNFTLKIRSTKLEDSAMYFCASSQDRAGNEKLFFGSGTQLSVL.

The CDR3 DNA reads TGTGCCAGCAGTTTTTTAGCGGGAGGGCCCACAGATACGCAGTATTTT. Its translation is CASSFLAGGPTDTQYF. The chain couples TRBV28 to TRBJ2-3; TRBD2 aligns across 11 bases. V dropped 3 bases and J dropped 2; count of bases not matched to a gene: 4. CDR1 and CDR2 (germline): MDHEN, SYDVKM. The CDR3 spans 16 residues.

About this clone itself: The same CDR3 also results from other DNA sequences found in this sample. The chain joins TRBV9 to TRBJ2-3; 7 bases match TRBD2. V lost 0 bases, J lost 0 bases, and 1 base stayed unmatched. The CDR3 is 15 residues long. CDR1 is SGDLS and CDR2 is YYNGEE in the germline V gene. In DNA, the CDR3 is TGTGCCAGCAGCGTAGAGGGACTAAGCACAGATACGCAGTATTTT. It yields the protein CASSVEGLSTDTQYF. The whole variable domain, filled in from reference TRBV9 and TRBJ2-3, reads DSGVTQTPKHLITATGQRVTLRCSPRSGDLSVYWYQQSLDQGLQFLIQYYNGEERAKGNILERFSAQQFPDLHSELNLSSLELGDSALYFCASSVEGLSTDTQYFGPGTRLTVL.